The 31 T cell receptor beta chains below come from one sample, sequenced in a study of blood T cell repertoires in COVID-19. The method was immunoSEQ multiplex PCR; TCRdb's version includes in-frame clones alone and lacks a portion of them. The sample gives 160,000 or so clones, approximately 81% of which show up once; approximately 5.4% is in the top ten. Sequencing was done on a sample of peripheral blood. These TCRs come from a woman between 45 and 65 years old with COVID-19, enrolled during active disease.

The gene calls are TRBV7-8 and TRBJ2-3; D is uncertain. This CDR3 is built from 13 residues. Between the trimmed V and J ends, which lost 0 bases and 5 bases, there was a span of 6 bases. Germline V gene data show CDR1 as SGHVS and CDR2 as FQNEAQ. For the CDR3, the DNA is TGTGCCAGCAGCTTAGCCCTAAGAGATACGCAGTATTTT. It is translated as CASSLALRDTQYF.

The sample holds a few counts of this clone. V is TRBV5-4 and J is TRBJ1-6; weak D call: TRBD1 (5 bases). Trimming removed 1 base from V and 10 bases from J, with 15 bases in between. CDR3 length equals 15 residues. From germline, CDR1 is SGHNT and CDR2 YYREEE (reference sequence). The CDR3 spells CASSLIQGSDSPLHF. CDR3 DNA sequence: TGTGCCAGCAGCTTGATTCAGGGTAGTGACTCACCCCTCCACTTT.

The chain joins TRBV7-9 to TRBJ2-7, with TRBD2 matching 9 bases. CDR3 length equals 18 residues. The germline CDR1 and CDR2 sequences are SEHNR and FQNEAQ (reference sequence). Trimming removed 4 bases from V and 3 bases from J; junction bases left unmatched: 16. The CDR3 loop is CASSSPNSGGLRLYEQYF. The CDR3 DNA follows: TGTGCCAGCAGCTCCCCGAATAGCGGGGGCCTGCGCCTCTACGAGCAGTACTTC.

The chain is built from TRBV2 and TRBJ2-2, with 8 bases identical to TRBD1. The CDR3 spans 13 residues. The germline V gene has CDR1 SNHLY and CDR2 FYNNEI. After removal of 9 bases from V and 3 bases from J, the junction contained 3 bases not matched to a gene. The CDR3 DNA follows: TGTGCCAGGAAGGACAGGGACACCGGGGAGCTGTTTTTT. Its protein product is CARKDRDTGELFF.

The chain links TRBV19 to TRBJ2-1, with 10 bases identical to TRBD2. Germline CDR1 and CDR2: LNHDA and SQIVND (reference sequence). The trim removed 4 bases at V and 10 bases at J, leaving 13 bases unmatched. The CDR3 length is 16 residues. DNA of the CDR3: TGTGCCAGTAGTAGGGGACTAGCGTCCCCCTCATGGGAGCAGTTCTTC. It is translated as CASSRGLASPSWEQFF. Together with reference TRBV19 and TRBJ2-1, the CDR3 gives the full variable domain: DGGITQSPKYLFRKEGQNVTLSCEQNLNHDAMYWYRQDPGQGLRLIYYSQIVNDFQKGDIAEGYSVSREKKESFPLTVTSAQKNPTAFYLCASSRGLASPSWEQFFGPGTRLTVL.

The CDR3 region is CATSRDKRGDDNQPQHF. CDR3 DNA: TGTGCCACCAGCAGAGATAAGCGGGGCGACGACAATCAGCCCCAGCATTTT. This chain links TRBV15 with TRBJ1-5, with D possibly TRBD1 on 5 matching bases. CDR3 length: 17 amino acids. Germline values: CDR1 LNHNV, CDR2 YYDKDF (reference sequence). Deletions cut 0 bases from V and 3 bases from J, with 15 bases between.

The chain is built from TRBV7-9 and TRBJ2-5, with 10 positions matching TRBD2. This CDR3 is built from 15 residues. Germline V gene lookup returns CDR1 SEHNR and CDR2 FQNEAQ (reference sequence). J lost 4 bases, V lost 2 bases, and 4 bases had no gene match. The CDR3: CASSLQRGGVETQYF. CDR3 nucleotides: TGTGCCAGCAGCTTACAGCGGGGGGGTGTAGAGACCCAGTACTTC.

The rearrangement joins TRBV27 to TRBJ1-2; TRBD1 agrees at 9 bases. Germline CDR1 reads MNHEY; CDR2 reads SMNVEV (reference sequence). There are 14 residues in the CDR3. Unmatched junction bases numbered 3, after V lost 5 bases and J lost 2 bases. For the CDR3, the DNA is TGTGCCAGCAGTCCCGGACAGGGGAACTATGGCTACACCTTC. Protein: CASSPGQGNYGYTF.

CDR3 sequence reads: CASSLPTGGADQPQHF. The CDR3 coding sequence is TGTGCCAGTAGTCTGCCTACAGGGGGCGCCGATCAGCCCCAGCATTTT. V and J are TRBV19 and TRBJ1-5; 9 bases align to TRBD1. The germline V gene encodes CDR1 LNHDA and CDR2 SQIVND (reference sequence). The CDR3 covers 16 residues. The junction had 10 bases not matched to a gene; V was cut back by 5 bases and J by 5 bases.

This sequence joins TRBV3-1 (or the pseudogene TRBV3-2) and TRBJ2-1; no reliable D call. The CDR3 is 15 amino acids. Trimming left V 0 bases short and J 0 bases short, with 6 bases between. Germline V lookup: CDR1 LGHDT, CDR2 YNNKEL (reference sequence). This CDR3 is CASSQEPSSYNEQFF. CDR3 DNA sequence: TGTGCCAGCAGCCAAGAACCCAGCTCCTACAATGAGCAGTTCTTC.

The chain couples TRBV2 to TRBJ1-2, with D tentatively TRBD1 (5 bases). Trimming removed 5 bases at V and 7 bases at J, with 11 bases between. CDR1 and CDR2 from the germline V gene are SNHLY and FYNNEI. The CDR3 spans 12 residues. CDR3 coding DNA: TGTGCCAGCAGTCAGGGTACGGGTGGCTACACCTTC. Its translation is CASSQGTGGYTF.

DNA for the CDR3: TGTGCCAGCAGTCCTACAGGGAGCCTCCAGCATTTT. As protein: CASSPTGSLQHF. The rearrangement joins TRBV12-3 or TRBV12-4 to TRBJ1-5, with D maybe TRBD1 (6 bases). The CDR3 spans 12 residues. V lost 5 bases to trimming and J lost 12 bases, with 14 bases between them.

The chain links TRBV6-6 to TRBJ2-5; D not certain. V lost 4 bases, J lost 4 bases, and 16 bases lay in between. This CDR3 region has 15 residues. Germline V lookup: CDR1 MNHNY, CDR2 SVGAGI (reference sequence). In DNA form, the CDR3 reads TGTGCCAGCAGTTTCATGACTTCCCAGCGAGAGACCCAGTACTTC. It yields the protein CASSFMTSQRETQYF.

CDR3 DNA sequence: TGTGCCAGCAGCCAGGGCGGGTCAGCCAATGAGCAGTTCTTC. This codes for CASSQGGSANEQFF. The chain combines TRBV3-1 (or the pseudogene TRBV3-2) with TRBJ2-1; D perhaps matches TRBD2 (5 bases). The CDR3 is made up of 14 amino acids. The germline CDR1 and CDR2 sequences are LGHDT and YNNKEL (reference sequence). V lost 3 bases, J lost 6 bases, and 12 bases lay in between.

The chain carries TRBV7-8 and TRBJ1-4; no firm D call. Germline V gives CDR1 SGHVS, CDR2 FQNEAQ. Trimming pared 5 bases from V and 0 bases from J, leaving 10 bases between. The length of the CDR3 is 15 residues. Here the CDR3 reads CASSPPGATNEKLFF. In DNA, the CDR3 is TGTGCCAGCAGCCCTCCCGGGGCAACTAATGAAAAACTGTTTTTT.

This clone occurred a few times. This rearrangement joins TRBV21-1 to TRBJ2-7; TRBD1, the D gene given by the table, was not confirmed from the DNA. TRBV21-1 is a known pseudogene. The CDR3 runs 13 residues. The CDR3 here is CASSKEQGYEQYF. CDR3 DNA sequence: TGTGCCAGCAGCAAAGAACAGGGATACGAGCAGTACTTC.

The J gene is TRBJ2-7, the V gene TRBV7-2; maybe TRBD1 (5 bases). Germline CDR1 SGHTA, CDR2 FQGNSA. The CDR3 contains 14 residues. V dropped 5 bases and J dropped 1 base, with 12 bases sitting between them. DNA for the CDR3: TGTGCCAGCAGCCTCCTGACAGAGTCCTACGAGCAGTACTTC. Encoded protein: CASSLLTESYEQYF.

The J gene is TRBJ1-1, the V gene TRBV30, with D hard to call. Germline-derived CDR1 and CDR2 are GTSNPN and SVGIG (reference sequence). The length of the CDR3 is 13 residues. V was cut by 3 bases and J by 7 bases, with 15 bases left in between. CDR3 DNA: TGTGCCTGGAGCCATGGACTCGGAGGTGAAGCTTTCTTT. It encodes CAWSHGLGGEAFF.

This rearrangement joins TRBV28 to TRBJ2-7; TRBD2 is a possible D gene (5 bases). V lost 8 bases, J lost 2 bases, and 19 bases lay in between. The CDR3 covers 15 residues. The germline V gene has CDR1 MDHEN and CDR2 SYDVKM. Written as DNA, the CDR3 is TGTGCCAGCGCCTGGGTGGGAGCGGATGCCTACGAGCAGTACTTC. Translation gives CASAWVGADAYEQYF.

The V call is TRBV7-2, the J call TRBJ2-7, with TRBD1 matching 7 bases. Looked up from germline, CDR1 is SGHTA and CDR2 is FQGNSA. The CDR3 contains 15 residues. The junction had 7 bases not matched to a gene; V was cut back by 3 bases and J by 2 bases. CDR3 nucleotides: TGTGCCAGCAGCTTCGCCCCCGGGACAGCCTACGAGCAGTACTTC. This gives the protein CASSFAPGTAYEQYF.

The V gene is TRBV30, the J gene TRBJ1-2; TRBD1 agrees at 9 bases. V trimming: 3 bases; J trimming: 4 bases; junction bases outside the gene matches: 9. The CDR3 is 15 amino acids. Germline CDR1 is GTSNPN and CDR2 is SVGIG (reference sequence). CDR3 DNA: TGTGCCTGGAGCCCTCGGGGACAGGGTAGCTATGGCTACACCTTC. As protein: CAWSPRGQGSYGYTF.

This chain joins TRBV4-1 and TRBJ1-5; no definite D call. The V gene's germline CDR1 is MGHRA and CDR2 YSYEKL. Trimming removed 3 bases from V and 0 bases from J, with 18 bases in between. The CDR3 spans 18 residues. The CDR3 region has the DNA TGCGCCAGCAGCCAGTCTAACCCACTAGCCATTAGCAATCAGCCCCAGCATTTT. Translating gives CASSQSNPLAISNQPQHF.

The chain joins TRBV28 to TRBJ1-1; D may be TRBD1 (6 bases). This CDR3 has 14 residues. Trimming stripped 6 bases from V and 11 bases from J, with 22 bases between. From germline, CDR1 is MDHEN and CDR2 SYDVKM. The CDR3 region is CASSPRDTWFKAFF. The CDR3 DNA reads TGTGCCAGCAGCCCAAGGGACACATGGTTTAAGGCTTTCTTT.

This clone was counted once. This chain uses TRBV7-6 with TRBJ2-2, with 13 bases identical to TRBD2. This CDR3 has 16 amino acids. Trimming took 5 bases from V and 5 from J; bases not matched to a gene: 5. Germline lookup yields CDR1 SGHVS and CDR2 FNYEAQ. CDR3 residues: CASSRTTSGGTGELFF. In nucleotides, the CDR3 is TGTGCCAGCAGCCGAACGACTAGCGGGGGGACCGGGGAGCTGTTTTTT.

The V and J genes are TRBV2 and TRBJ1-2, with 7 nucleotides matching TRBD1. The CDR3 length is 13 residues. The V gene end was trimmed by 8 bases and the J gene end by 6 bases; junction bases not matched to a gene: 9. Per germline, CDR1 SNHLY and CDR2 FYNNEI. The CDR3 DNA follows: TGTGCCAGCCCGAACCGGGACAGTCATGGCTACACCTTC. Translating gives CASPNRDSHGYTF.

The rearrangement links TRBV18 to TRBJ2-3; TRBD2 is a possible D gene (7 bases). Germline V gene sequence: CDR1 KGHSH, CDR2 LQKENI. This CDR3 is 16 amino acids long. V was trimmed by 2 bases and J by 0 bases, leaving 12 bases between them. The CDR3 region is CASSPGAGASTDTQYF. The CDR3 DNA sequence: TGTGCCAGCTCACCAGGGGCGGGGGCTAGCACAGATACGCAGTATTTT. The full variable domain, completed using reference TRBV18 and TRBJ2-3, is NAGVMQNPRHLVRRRGQEARLRCSPMKGHSHVYWYRQLPEEGLKFMVYLQKENIIDESGMPKERFSAEFPKEGPSILRIQQVVRGDSAAYFCASSPGAGASTDTQYFGPGTRLTVL.

The chain carries TRBV7-2 and TRBJ2-1; possible D gene TRBD1, 5 bases. Germline V gene lookup returns CDR1 SGHTA and CDR2 FQGNSA. This CDR3 has 16 residues. Between the trimmed V and J ends, which lost 5 bases and 0 bases, there was a span of 14 bases. The CDR3 here is CASSPRTISSYNEQFF. The CDR3 DNA is TGTGCCAGCAGCCCCCGGACAATAAGCTCCTACAATGAGCAGTTCTTC.

This clone showed up just a few times. V and J are TRBV7-9 and TRBJ2-7, with 9 bases identical to TRBD1. V trimming: 2 bases; J trimming: 2 bases; junction bases outside the gene matches: 4. The V gene's germline CDR1 is SEHNR and CDR2 FQNEAQ (reference sequence). The CDR3 is 15 amino acids. CDR3 sequence (DNA): TGTGCCAGCAGCTTATCCGGGACAGGGCCCTACGAGCAGTACTTC. It codes for CASSLSGTGPYEQYF.

Only one count was recorded for this clone. The chain carries TRBV5-1 and TRBJ2-5, with TRBD1 matching over 9 bases. The CDR3 spans 14 residues. Germline assignment: CDR1 SGHRS and CDR2 YFSETQ. Trimming removed 6 bases from V and 4 bases from J; junction bases left unmatched: 7. DNA for the CDR3: TGCGCCAGCACGGACAGGGGAGGATCAGAGACCCAGTACTTC. Protein product: CASTDRGGSETQYF.

The rearrangement links TRBV28 to TRBJ1-5, with 8 bases aligning to TRBD1. V gave up 3 bases and J gave up 3 bases; unmatched junction bases: 4. Germline values: CDR1 MDHEN, CDR2 SYDVKM. This CDR3 has 15 residues. Here the CDR3 reads CASSFRTGNNQPQHF. In DNA form, the CDR3 reads TGTGCCAGCAGTTTCAGGACAGGGAACAATCAGCCCCAGCATTTT.

As concerns this clone: Different DNA sequences within this sample yield the same CDR3. This rearrangement joins TRBV11-3 to TRBJ2-7; 10 bases line up with TRBD1. After removal of 0 bases from V and 0 bases from J, the junction contained 2 bases not matched to a gene. Germline V lookup: CDR1 SGHNT, CDR2 YENEEA. This CDR3 is 16 amino acids long. CDR3 in amino acids: CASSLEWTGGSYEQYF. Written as DNA, the CDR3 is TGTGCCAGCAGCTTAGAATGGACAGGGGGCTCCTACGAGCAGTACTTC.